This T cell receptor (beta chain) was identified in a study of T-cell memory formation after mild COVID-19. The germline V gene encodes CDR1 DFQATT and CDR2 SNEGSKA (reference sequence). J gave up 6 bases and V 6 bases, and 21 bases lay outside the gene matches. The CDR3 is 19 amino acids. Study results and caveats: Most CD4+ clones that shrank were in CM and EM, while CD8+ ones turned up in EMRA. Clones that contracted from day 15 to 85 were balanced CD4/CD8, while later expanders leaned CD4+.

This clonotype was counted once. Its antigen remains unidentified. TCRdb used MiXCR to reprocess the 5' RACE reads, holding one entry per CDR3 protein. The sample holds a few hundred thousand distinct CDR3 sequences; under 20% are singletons and the top ten take around 23%. The receptor was isolated from a man between 18 and 29 years old who had mild COVID-19 (a few samples of this study predate the infection). Cell type and time point are not known. Sequenced material: PBMCs or a T cell subset sorted from them (not recorded which). The V gene is TRBV20-1, the J gene TRBJ2-7, with 15 bases identical to TRBD2. The CDR3 spells CSATPGNRGLAGGLGEQYF. The CDR3, as DNA: TGCAGTGCCACACCCGGGAACAGGGGACTAGCGGGGGGCCTCGGCGAGCAGTACTTC.